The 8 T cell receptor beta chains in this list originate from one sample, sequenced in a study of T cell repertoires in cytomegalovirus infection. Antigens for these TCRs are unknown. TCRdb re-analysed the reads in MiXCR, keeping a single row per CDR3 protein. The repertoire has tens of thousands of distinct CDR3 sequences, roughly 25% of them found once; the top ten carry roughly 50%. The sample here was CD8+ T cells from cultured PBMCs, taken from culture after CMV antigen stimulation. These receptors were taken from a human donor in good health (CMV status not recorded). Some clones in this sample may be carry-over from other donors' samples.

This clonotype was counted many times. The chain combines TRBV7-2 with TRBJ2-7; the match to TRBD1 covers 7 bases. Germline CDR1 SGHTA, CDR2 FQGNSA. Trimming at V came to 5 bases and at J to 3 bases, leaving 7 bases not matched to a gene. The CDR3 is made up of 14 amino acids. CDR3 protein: CASSPRDRDYEQYF. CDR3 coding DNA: TGTGCCAGCAGCCCCCGGGACAGAGACTACGAGCAGTACTTC. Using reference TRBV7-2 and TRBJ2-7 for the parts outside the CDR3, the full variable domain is GAGVSQSPSNKVTEKGKDVELRCDPISGHTALYWYRQSLGQGLEFLIYFQGNSAPDKSGLPSDRFSAERTGGSVSTLTIQRTQQEDSAVYLCASSPRDRDYEQYFGPGTRLTVT.

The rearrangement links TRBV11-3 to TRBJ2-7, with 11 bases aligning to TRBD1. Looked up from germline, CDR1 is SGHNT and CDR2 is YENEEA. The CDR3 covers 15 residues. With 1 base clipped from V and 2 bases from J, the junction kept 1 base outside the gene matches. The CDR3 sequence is CASSLGTGGPYEQYF. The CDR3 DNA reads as TGTGCCAGCAGCTTAGGGACAGGGGGCCCCTACGAGCAGTACTTC. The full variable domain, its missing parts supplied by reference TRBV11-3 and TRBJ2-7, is EAGVVQSPRYKIIEKKQPVAFWCNPISGHNTLYWYLQNLGQGPELLIRYENEEAVDDSQLPKDRFSAERLKGVDSTLKIQPAELGDSAVYLCASSLGTGGPYEQYFGPGTRLTVT.

CDR3 bases: TGCGCCAGCAGCTACGATTGGGGGGCCAATGAGCAGTTCTTC. As protein: CASSYDWGANEQFF. The chain carries TRBV4-3 and TRBJ2-1; D may correspond to TRBD1 or TRBD2 (6 bases each). This CDR3 has 14 amino acids. Deletions cut 5 bases from V and 6 bases from J, with 14 bases between. CDR1 LGHNA and CDR2 YSLEER come from the germline V gene.

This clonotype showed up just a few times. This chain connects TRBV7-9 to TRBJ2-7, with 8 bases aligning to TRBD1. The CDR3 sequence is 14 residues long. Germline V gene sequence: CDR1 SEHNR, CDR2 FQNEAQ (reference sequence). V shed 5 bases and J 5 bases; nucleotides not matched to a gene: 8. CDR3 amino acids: CASSDPDRDDEQYF. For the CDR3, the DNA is TGTGCCAGCAGCGATCCGGACAGGGATGACGAGCAGTACTTC. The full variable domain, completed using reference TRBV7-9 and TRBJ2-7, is DTGVSQNPRHKITKRGQNVTFRCDPISEHNRLYWYRQTLGQGPEFLTYFQNEAQLEKSRLLSDRFSAERPKGSFSTLEIQRTEQGDSAMYLCASSDPDRDDEQYFGPGTRLTVT.

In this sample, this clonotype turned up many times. DNA of the CDR3: TGTGCCAGCAGCTTAGCGAGGGCTAGCGGGGGGAACTCCTACGAGCAGTACTTC. Amino acid sequence: CASSLARASGGNSYEQYF. J is TRBJ2-7 and V is TRBV7-8, with 11 nucleotides matching TRBD2. The CDR3 consists of 18 residues. V was clipped by 0 bases and J by 0 bases; unmatched bases: 7. In germline, CDR1 is SGHVS, CDR2 FQNEAQ.

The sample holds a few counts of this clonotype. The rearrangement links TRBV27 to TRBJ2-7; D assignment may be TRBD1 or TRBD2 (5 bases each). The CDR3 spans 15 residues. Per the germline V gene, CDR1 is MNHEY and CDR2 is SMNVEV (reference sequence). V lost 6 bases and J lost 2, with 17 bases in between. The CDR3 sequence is CASSPGIANPYEQYF. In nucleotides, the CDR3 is TGTGCCAGCAGCCCAGGGATAGCGAACCCCTACGAGCAGTACTTC.

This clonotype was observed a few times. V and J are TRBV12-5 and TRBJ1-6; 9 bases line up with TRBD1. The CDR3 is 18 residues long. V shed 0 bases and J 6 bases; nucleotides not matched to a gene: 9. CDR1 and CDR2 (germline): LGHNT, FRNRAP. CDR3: CASGLVRVLDRGNSPLHF. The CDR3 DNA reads TGTGCTAGTGGTTTGGTACGCGTCCTGGACAGGGGTAATTCACCCCTCCACTTT.

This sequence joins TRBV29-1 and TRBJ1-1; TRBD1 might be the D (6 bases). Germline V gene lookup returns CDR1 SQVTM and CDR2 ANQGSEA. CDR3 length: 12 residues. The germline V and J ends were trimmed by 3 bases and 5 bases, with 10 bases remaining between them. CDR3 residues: CSVEDSETEAFF. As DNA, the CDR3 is TGCAGCGTTGAGGACAGTGAGACTGAAGCTTTCTTT.